The following is a T cell receptor (beta chain) sequence with its context. The table came from immunoSEQ multiplex PCR; TCRdb's copy has only in-frame clones and leaves some out. The sample has 85,000 to 100,000 clones, 81% seen once; the top ten hold less than 6%. This CDR3 comprises 15 residues. Trimming removed 5 bases from V and 1 base from J, with 14 bases in between. The V gene's germline CDR1 is MNHNS and CDR2 SASEGT. These data come from a study of blood T cell repertoires in COVID-19. Study-wide background: From T cells, B-cell-depleted T cells, or PBMCs came the material, which was cDNA or gDNA.

Patients in Seattle were enrolled during active infection, then followed longitudinally. This receptor was identified in a man older than 75 with COVID-19, enrolled during active disease. Material for sequencing was peripheral blood. The chain is built from TRBV6-1 and TRBJ2-5; possible D gene TRBD1, 5 bases. In DNA, the CDR3 is TGTGCCAGCAGTTTACTACCGGACATCCAAGAGACCCAGTACTTC. It encodes CASSLLPDIQETQYF.